The clone carrying this T cell receptor beta chain appeared a single time. Original analysis: Estimated nucleated cell counts came from reference gene primer amplification. Using immunoSEQ multiplex PCR, the repertoire was profiled, and TCRdb retains in-frame clones only, with some absent. That table gives V, J and clone size, and the DNA gave D and trimming. The sample includes roughly 500,000 clones, 85% to 90% of them seen just once. From germline, CDR1 is SGHAT and CDR2 FQNNGV. The V gene end was trimmed by 3 bases and the J gene end by 5 bases; junction bases not matched to a gene: 14. CDR3 length: 18 amino acids. These data belong to a study of blood T cell repertoires in COVID-19. Seattle-derived patients entered the study during active infection and were followed longitudinally.

Sequencing was performed on peripheral blood. The chain couples TRBV11-2 to TRBJ2-4; 9 positions agree with TRBD1. This receptor was obtained from a young man with COVID-19, enrolled during active disease. CDR3: CASSFPRIPGQGQNIQYF. In nucleotides, the CDR3 is TGTGCCAGCAGCTTCCCACGTATCCCGGGACAGGGTCAAAACATTCAGTACTTC.